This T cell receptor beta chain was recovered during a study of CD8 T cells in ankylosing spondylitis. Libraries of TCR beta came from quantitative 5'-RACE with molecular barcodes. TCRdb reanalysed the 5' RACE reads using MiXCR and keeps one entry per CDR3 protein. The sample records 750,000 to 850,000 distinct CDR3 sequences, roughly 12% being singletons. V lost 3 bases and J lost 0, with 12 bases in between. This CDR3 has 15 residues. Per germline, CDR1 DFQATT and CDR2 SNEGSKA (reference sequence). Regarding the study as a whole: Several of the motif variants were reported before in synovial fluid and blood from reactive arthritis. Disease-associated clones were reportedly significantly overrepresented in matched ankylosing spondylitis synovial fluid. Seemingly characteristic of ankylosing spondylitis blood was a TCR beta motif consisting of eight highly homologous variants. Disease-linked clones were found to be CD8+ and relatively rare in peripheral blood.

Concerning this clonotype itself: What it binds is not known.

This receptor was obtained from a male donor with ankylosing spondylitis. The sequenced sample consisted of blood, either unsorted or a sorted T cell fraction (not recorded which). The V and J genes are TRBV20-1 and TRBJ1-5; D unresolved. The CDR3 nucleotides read TGCAGTGCTAGCCCCCCAGTATATAGCAATCAGCCCCAGCATTTT. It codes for CSASPPVYSNQPQHF.